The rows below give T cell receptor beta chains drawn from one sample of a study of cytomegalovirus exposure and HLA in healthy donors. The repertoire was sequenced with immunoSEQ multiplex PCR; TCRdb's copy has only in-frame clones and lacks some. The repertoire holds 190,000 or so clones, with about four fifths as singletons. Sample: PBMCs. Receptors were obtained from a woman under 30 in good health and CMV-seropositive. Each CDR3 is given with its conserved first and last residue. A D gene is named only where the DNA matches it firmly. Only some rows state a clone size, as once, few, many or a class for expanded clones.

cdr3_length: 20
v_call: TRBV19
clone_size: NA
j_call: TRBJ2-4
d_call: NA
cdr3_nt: TGTGCCAGTAGTACCTACAAAACCGGGACAACCTCTTTAGCCAAAAACATTCAGTACTTC
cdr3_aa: CASSTYKTGTTSLAKNIQYF

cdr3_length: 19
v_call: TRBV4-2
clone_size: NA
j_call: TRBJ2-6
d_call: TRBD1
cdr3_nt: TGTGCCAGCAGCCAACCCGGTAGACAGGGTTCGGGAGGGGCCAACGTCCTGACTTTC
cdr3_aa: CASSQPGRQGSGGANVLTF

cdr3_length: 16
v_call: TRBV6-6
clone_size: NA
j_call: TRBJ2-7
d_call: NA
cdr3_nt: TGTGCCAGCCTTTCTGGGGGGGCTCACTTTCAAGGCGAGCAGTACTTC
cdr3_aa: CASLSGGAHFQGEQYF

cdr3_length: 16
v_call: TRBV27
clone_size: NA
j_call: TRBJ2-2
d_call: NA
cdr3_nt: TGTGCCAGCAGTTTTCTCACCCGGGGGGCCCCCGGGGAGCTGTTTTTT
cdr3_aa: CASSFLTRGAPGELFF

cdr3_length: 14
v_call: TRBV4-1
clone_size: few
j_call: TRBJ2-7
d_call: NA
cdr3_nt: TGCGCCAGCAGCCTCATAGGAGGGGAATCCGAGCAGTACTTC
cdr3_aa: CASSLIGGESEQYF

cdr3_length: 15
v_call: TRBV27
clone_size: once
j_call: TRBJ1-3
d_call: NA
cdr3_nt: TGTGCCATCGTTACTCCCAACCAGGGGGGAAACACCATATATTTT
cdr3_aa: CAIVTPNQGGNTIYF

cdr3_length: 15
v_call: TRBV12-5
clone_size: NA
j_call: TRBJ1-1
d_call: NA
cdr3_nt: TGTGCTAGTGGTTTGGTACTAGGGAAGAACACTGAAGCTTTCTTT
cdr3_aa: CASGLVLGKNTEAFF

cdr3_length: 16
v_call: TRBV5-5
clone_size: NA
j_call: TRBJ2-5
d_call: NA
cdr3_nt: TGTGCCAGCAGCGATAGGCCCGGCAGGGGATATGAGACCCAGTACTTC
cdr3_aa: CASSDRPGRGYETQYF

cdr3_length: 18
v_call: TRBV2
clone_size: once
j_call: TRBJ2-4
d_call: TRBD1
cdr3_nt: TGTGCCAGCAGCGCACAGGGGGGCATTATGTTAGCCAAAAACATTCAGTACTTC
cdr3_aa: CASSAQGGIMLAKNIQYF

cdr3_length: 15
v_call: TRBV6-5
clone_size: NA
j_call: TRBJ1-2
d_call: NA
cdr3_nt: TGTGCCAGCAGATCTAATCCTTCCCTGGACTATGGCTACACCTTC
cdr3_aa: CASRSNPSLDYGYTF

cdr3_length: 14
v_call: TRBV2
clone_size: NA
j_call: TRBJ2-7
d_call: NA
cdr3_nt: TGTGCCAGCAGTGACCCGAGGCTGGGCTACGAGCAGTACTTC
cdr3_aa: CASSDPRLGYEQYF

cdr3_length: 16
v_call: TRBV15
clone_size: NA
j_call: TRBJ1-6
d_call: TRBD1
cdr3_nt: TGTGCCACCAGCAGAGTTAGTGGGACAGGGGGTTCACCCCTCCACTTT
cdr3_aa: CATSRVSGTGGSPLHF

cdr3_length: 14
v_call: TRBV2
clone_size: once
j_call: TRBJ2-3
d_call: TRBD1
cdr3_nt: TGTGCCAGCAAAACAGGGGTCGGCACAGATACGCAGTATTTT
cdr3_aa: CASKTGVGTDTQYF

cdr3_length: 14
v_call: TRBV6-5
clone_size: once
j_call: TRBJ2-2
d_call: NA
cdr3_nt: TGTGCCAGCAGTTACTTTGGGGGGACTGGGGAGCTGTTTTTT
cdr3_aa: CASSYFGGTGELFF

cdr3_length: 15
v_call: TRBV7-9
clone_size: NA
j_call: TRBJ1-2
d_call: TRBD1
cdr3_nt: TGTGCCAGCAGCTCCCTGACAGGGGCGCAATATGGCTACACCTTC
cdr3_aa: CASSSLTGAQYGYTF

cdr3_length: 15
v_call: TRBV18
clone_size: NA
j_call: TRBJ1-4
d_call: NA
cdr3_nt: TGTGCCAGCTCACGAGTCAGAGACAGTAATGAAAAACTGTTTTTT
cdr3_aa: CASSRVRDSNEKLFF

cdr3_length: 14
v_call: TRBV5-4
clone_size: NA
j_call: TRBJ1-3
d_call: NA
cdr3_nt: TGTGCCAGCAGCACGGGGGGCTCTGGAAACACCATATATTTT
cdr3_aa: CASSTGGSGNTIYF

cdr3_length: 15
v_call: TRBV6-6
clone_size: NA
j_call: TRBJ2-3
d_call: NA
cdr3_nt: TGTGCCAGCAGACCCAGCGGGCCCCGCACAGATACGCAGTATTTT
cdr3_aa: CASRPSGPRTDTQYF

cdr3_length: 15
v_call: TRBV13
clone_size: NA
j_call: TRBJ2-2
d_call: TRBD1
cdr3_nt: TGTGCCAGCAGCTTGACAGGGGGCGACACCGGGGAGCTGTTTTTT
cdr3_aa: CASSLTGGDTGELFF

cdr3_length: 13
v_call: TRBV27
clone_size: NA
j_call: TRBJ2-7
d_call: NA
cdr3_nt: TGTGCCAGCAGTTTAAGGATCGGGGACGAGCAGTACTTC
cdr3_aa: CASSLRIGDEQYF

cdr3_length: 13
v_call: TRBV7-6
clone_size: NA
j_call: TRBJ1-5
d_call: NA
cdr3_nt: TGTGCCAGCAGGACAGGTCCGATTCAGCCCCAGCATTTT
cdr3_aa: CASRTGPIQPQHF

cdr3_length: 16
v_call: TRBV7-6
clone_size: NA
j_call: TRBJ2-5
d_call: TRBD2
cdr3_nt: TGTGCCAGCAGCTTAGGGACCGGGGGGTCACGGGGGACCCAGTACTTC
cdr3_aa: CASSLGTGGSRGTQYF

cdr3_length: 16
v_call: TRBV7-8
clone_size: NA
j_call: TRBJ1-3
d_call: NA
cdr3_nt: TGTGCCAGCAGCTTTCGGGAAGCCCAGACTGGAAACACCATATATTTT
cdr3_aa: CASSFREAQTGNTIYF

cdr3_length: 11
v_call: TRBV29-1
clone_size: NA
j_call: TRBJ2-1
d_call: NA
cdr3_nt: TGCAGCGTTTCAAGCGGCAATGAGCAGTTCTTC
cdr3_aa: CSVSSGNEQFF

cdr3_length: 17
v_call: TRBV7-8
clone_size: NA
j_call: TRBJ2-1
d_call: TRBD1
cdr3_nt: TGTGCCAGCAGCTTAGTCCCAACAGGGGCCCTACACAATGAGCAGTTCTTC
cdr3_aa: CASSLVPTGALHNEQFF

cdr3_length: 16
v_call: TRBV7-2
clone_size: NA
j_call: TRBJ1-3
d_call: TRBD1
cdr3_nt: TGTGCCAGCAGCTTGGGGACAGTAATCTCTGGAAACACCATATATTTT
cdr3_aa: CASSLGTVISGNTIYF

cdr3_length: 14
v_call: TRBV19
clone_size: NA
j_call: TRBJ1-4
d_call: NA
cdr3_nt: TGTGCCAGTGGCCTGGGACAACAAATGCAAAAACTGTTTTTT
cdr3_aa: CASGLGQQMQKLFF

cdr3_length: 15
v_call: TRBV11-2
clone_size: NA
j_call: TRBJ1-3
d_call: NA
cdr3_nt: TGTGCCAGCAGCCCCGTGGCAGGCTCTGGAAACACCATATATTTT
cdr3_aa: CASSPVAGSGNTIYF

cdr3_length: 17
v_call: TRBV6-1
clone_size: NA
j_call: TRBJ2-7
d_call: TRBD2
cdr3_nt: TGTGCCAGCAGTGAACCATCAGGGAGGGAAAGCTCCTACGAGCAGTACTTC
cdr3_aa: CASSEPSGRESSYEQYF

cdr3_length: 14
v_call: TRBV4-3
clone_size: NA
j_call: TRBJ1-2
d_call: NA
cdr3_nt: TGCGCCAGCAGCAAGGGGTCCACTAACTATGGCTACACCTTC
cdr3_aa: CASSKGSTNYGYTF

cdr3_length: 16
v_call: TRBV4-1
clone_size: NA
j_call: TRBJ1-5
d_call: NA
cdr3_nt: TGCGCCAGCAGCCAAGAAGGACAGAATAGCAATCAGCCCCAGCATTTT
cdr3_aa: CASSQEGQNSNQPQHF

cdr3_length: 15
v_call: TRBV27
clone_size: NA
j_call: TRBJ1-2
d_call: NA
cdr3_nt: TGTGCCAGCAGTCCGCGGGACCGGGCGGGGTATGGCTACACCTTC
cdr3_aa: CASSPRDRAGYGYTF

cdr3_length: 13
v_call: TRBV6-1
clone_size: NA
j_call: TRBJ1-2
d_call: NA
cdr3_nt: TGTGCCAGCAGTGAAGTGGCGGTGTATGGCTACACCTTC
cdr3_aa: CASSEVAVYGYTF

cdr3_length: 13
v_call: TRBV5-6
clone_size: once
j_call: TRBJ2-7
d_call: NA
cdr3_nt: TGTGCCAGCAGCTTCGTAGAGGGCTTAGAGCAGTACTTC
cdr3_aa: CASSFVEGLEQYF

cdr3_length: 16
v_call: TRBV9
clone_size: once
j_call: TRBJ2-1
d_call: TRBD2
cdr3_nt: TGTGCCAGCAGCGTAGTGGGCGGGGGCTCCTACAATGAGCAGTTCTTC
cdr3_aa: CASSVVGGGSYNEQFF

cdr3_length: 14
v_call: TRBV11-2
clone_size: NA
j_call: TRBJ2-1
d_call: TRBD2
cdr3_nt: TGTGCCAGCAGCTTATCCAGCGGGGGTTATGAGCAGTTCTTC
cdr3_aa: CASSLSSGGYEQFF

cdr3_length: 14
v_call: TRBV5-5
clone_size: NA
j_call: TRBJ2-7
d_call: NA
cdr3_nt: TGTGCCAGCAGCTTGGAGTCAGGATACTACGAGCAGTACTTC
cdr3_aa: CASSLESGYYEQYF

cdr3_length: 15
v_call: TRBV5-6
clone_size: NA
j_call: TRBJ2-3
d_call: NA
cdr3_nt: TGTGCCAGCAGACAGGAGAAAGAGGGGAGGGATACGCAGTATTTT
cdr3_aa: CASRQEKEGRDTQYF

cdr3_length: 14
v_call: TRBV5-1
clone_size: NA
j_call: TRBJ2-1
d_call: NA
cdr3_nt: TGCGCCAGCAGCTTTGGCAGGGAGGACAATGAGCAGTTCTTC
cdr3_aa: CASSFGREDNEQFF

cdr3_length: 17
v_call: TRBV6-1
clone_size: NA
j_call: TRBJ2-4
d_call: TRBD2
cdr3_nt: TGTGCCAGCAGTGAGGGGTGGGAGGGAAAAGACAAAAACATTCAGTACTTC
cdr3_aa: CASSEGWEGKDKNIQYF

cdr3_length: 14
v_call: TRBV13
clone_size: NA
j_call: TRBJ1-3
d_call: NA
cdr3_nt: TGTGCCAGCAGCTTAACAGGGTCCGGAAACACCATATATTTT
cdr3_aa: CASSLTGSGNTIYF

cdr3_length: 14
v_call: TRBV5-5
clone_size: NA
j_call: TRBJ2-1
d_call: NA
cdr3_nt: TGTGCCAGCAGCTTGGGGTGGAGGAACAATGAGCAGTTCTTC
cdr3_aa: CASSLGWRNNEQFF

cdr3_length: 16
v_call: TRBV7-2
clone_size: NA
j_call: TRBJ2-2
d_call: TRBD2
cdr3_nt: TGTGCCAGCAGCCTAGCGGGGGCTCAGAACACCGGGGAGCTGTTTTTT
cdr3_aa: CASSLAGAQNTGELFF

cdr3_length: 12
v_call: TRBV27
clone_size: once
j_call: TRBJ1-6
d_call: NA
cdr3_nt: TGTGCCAGCAGTACGGGGGGGAGGCCCCTCCACTTT
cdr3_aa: CASSTGGRPLHF

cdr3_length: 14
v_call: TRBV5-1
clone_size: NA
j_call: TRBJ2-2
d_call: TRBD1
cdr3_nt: TGCGCCAGCAGCGGGGGACAGAGCACCGGGGAGCTGTTTTTT
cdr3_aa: CASSGGQSTGELFF